This T cell receptor beta chain was sequenced during a study of lymphopenia after photon versus proton radiotherapy. Study-wide results and caveats: Oligoclonal CD8+ Temra expansion after nadir drove photon patients' diversity drop. Relative stability marked proton patients; photon patients lost diversity and naive cells. Authors raise, but do not show, better survival with proton therapy.

A word on this clone: Antigen specificity is unknown.

Profiled with immunoSEQ multiplex PCR; TCRdb holds only in-frame clones, not every one. The repertoire holds 15,000 to 20,000 clones, with 84% as singletons. V was pared by 2 bases and J by 1 base, with 11 bases between. The CDR3 consists of 15 residues. CDR1 is SGHVS, CDR2 FQNEAQ, per germline. V usage is TRBV7-8 and J usage is TRBJ1-2; possibly TRBD1 for D (6 bases). The sample was peripheral blood, taken from a patient treated with photon-based radiotherapy. The receptor's source is a woman in her forties or fifties with pancreatic cancer. The CDR3 loop reads CASSLRGGSNYGYTF. The CDR3 nucleotides read TGTGCCAGCAGCTTAAGGGGGGGGAGTAACTATGGCTACACCTTC.